This TCR beta chain was captured in a study of identical twins (TCRdb year 2016). The study in broad terms: To test whether fetal clonotypes persist, this study deep-sequenced TCR alpha and beta repertoires from monozygotic twins, from unrelated adults of various ages, and from cord blood. Replicate twin experiments were performed at different times using different library preparation protocols to rule out contamination.

To prepare the library, 5' RACE was applied. The sample was run on an Illumina HiSeq 2000. A universal primer binding site was introduced by template switching, and a unique molecular identifier was present in the final cDNA, enabling accurate counting of TCR cDNA molecules. Specific primers in the conserved constant-segment region were used to synthesize first-strand cDNA for the TCR alpha and beta chains. Each cDNA library was double barcoded, with a SMART-Mk sample barcode plus Illumina barcodes, to control for contamination. TruSeq adapter sequences, together with Illumina sample barcodes, were added in two successive PCR steps. The Illumina HiSeq platform was used with custom primers to sequence TCR alpha and beta cDNA libraries. Per the original workflow: Raw reads were processed with MiGEC to extract unique molecular identifiers, and MiXCR was used to determine CDR3 positions. Recombination models were inferred per individual with the repgenHMM and IGoR tools using an EM algorithm. Shared clonotypes were analyzed with the tcR package in R, and sharing was normalized by the product of cloneset sizes. To study raw recombination free of thymic and clonal selection effects, out-of-frame nonproductive sequences were analyzed. Using fastp at Q25 and MiXCR, TCRdb reprocessed the public reads and kept productive beta chains. All rows with the same CDR3 protein become a single entry with the most common DNA and genes. It is TCRdb's table, rather than the study itself, that gives the V and J calls and clone size. The sample table holds 450,000 or so distinct CDR3 sequences, of which 11% to 15% were seen once. The ten largest clones add up to over 0.5% of the sample.

The CDR3 covers 14 residues, taking in both the cysteine and the phenylalanine. The CDR3 DNA has 42 bases and is translated from base 1. Looking up the germline V gene yields CDR1 LGHNA and CDR2 YSLEER. Trimming removed 4 bases from V and 7 bases from J; the gene matches leave 4 bases unexplained. On this clonotype: Its antigen is not yet known. No per-base quality is available; no much larger clone lies one base away.

Broad study findings and their caveats: Recombination models systematically underestimated out-of-frame TCR alpha sharing in monozygotic twins but agreed with sharing between unrelated individuals. Because the same donors could not be followed over many years, the conclusions depended on cross-sectional statistical analysis. A weaker excess of twin sharing was found in beta out-of-frame sequences because the signal-to-noise ratio was lowered by fewer shared sequences. Out-of-frame TCR alpha sequences shared between twins showed an excess of low generation-probability sequences compared with coincidental sharing between unrelated individuals. Zero-insertion analyses could be partly confounded by invariant T cells such as MAIT and iNKT, although diverse VJ usage argued against such confounding for most clonotypes. Fewer insertions were carried by abundant cord blood beta clonotypes, a similar but weaker trend appeared in young adult naive repertoires, and no such trend appeared in memory repertoires.

Only healthy Caucasian donors were included. Three pairs of female monozygotic twins, all aged about 18 to 29 years, were included in the twin cohort. CD4+ and CD8+ T cell populations were isolated with positive isolation kits from Invitrogen. The sample also formed part of further work on yellow fever vaccine responses in identical twins. The second paper states: According to the authors, in identical twins the way T cells responded to vaccination appeared partly convergent and partly personalized. In the study, vaccine-responding T cell clones were precisely tracked in identical twins.

The V and J segments used are TRBV4-3 and TRBJ2-1; 10 central nucleotides agree with TRBD1. Sequenced: CD4+ T cells sorted from blood. The sequence came from a woman younger than 30 in good health. The DNA sequence is as follows: TGCGCCAGCAGCCCCGGGACAGGGGTAAATGAGCAGTTCTTC. Its protein product is CASSPGTGVNEQFF.